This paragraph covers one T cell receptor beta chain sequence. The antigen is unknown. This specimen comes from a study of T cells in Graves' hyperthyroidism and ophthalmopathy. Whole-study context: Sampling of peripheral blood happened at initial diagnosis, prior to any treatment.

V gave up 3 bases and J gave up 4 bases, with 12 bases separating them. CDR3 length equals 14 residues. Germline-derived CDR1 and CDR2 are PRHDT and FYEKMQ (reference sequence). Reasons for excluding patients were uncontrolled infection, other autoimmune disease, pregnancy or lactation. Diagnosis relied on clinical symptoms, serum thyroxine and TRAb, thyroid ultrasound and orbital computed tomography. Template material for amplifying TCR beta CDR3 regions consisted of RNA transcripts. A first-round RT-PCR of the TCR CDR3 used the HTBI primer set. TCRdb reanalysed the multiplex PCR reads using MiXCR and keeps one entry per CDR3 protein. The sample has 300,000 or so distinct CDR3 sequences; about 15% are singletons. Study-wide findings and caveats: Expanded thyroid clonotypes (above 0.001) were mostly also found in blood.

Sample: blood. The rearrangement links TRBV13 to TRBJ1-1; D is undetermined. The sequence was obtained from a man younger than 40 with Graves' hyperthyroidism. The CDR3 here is CASSFSVGGTEAFF. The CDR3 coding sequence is TGTGCCAGCAGCTTCTCCGTAGGCGGCACTGAAGCTTTCTTT. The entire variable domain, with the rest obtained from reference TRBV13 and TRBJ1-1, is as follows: AAGVIQSPRHLIKEKRETATLKCYPIPRHDTVYWYQQGPGQDPQFLISFYEKMQSDKGSIPDRFSAQQFSDYHSELNMSSLELGDSALYFCASSFSVGGTEAFFGQGTRLTVV.